The TCR beta chain under discussion was sequenced for a study of shared clonotypes between healthy human individuals. Study-level background: Three CD4 naive, three CD4 memory, two CD8 naive and one CD8 memory plate were used per donor. Study-wide results and limits: Naive CD4 clonotype sharing across a handful of donors was about 5.3%. How much donors shared clonotypes was expected to be affected by sequencing depth. Represented diversity (both genetic and exposure-history) was limited by the small number of donors.

This clone was recorded once. Its antigen is undetermined. The data were produced by immunoSEQ multiplex PCR, yet TCRdb's version contains in-frame clones alone and is incomplete. The data show 100,000 or so clones, about 71% seen once. Germline V gives CDR1 WSHSY, CDR2 SAAADI. Trimming removed 9 bases from V and 8 bases from J; junction bases left unmatched: 7. The CDR3 is 12 residues long. The sample was memory CD8+ T cells sorted from blood. Subset of the sample: CD45RO+ cells pooled with CCR7-negative TemRA cells. This chain uses TRBV10-2 with TRBJ1-2; 9 bases line up with TRBD1. This TCR came from a young woman in good health. This CDR3 reads CARFTGGVGYTF. CDR3 sequence (DNA): TGCGCCAGATTCACAGGGGGCGTAGGCTACACCTTC.